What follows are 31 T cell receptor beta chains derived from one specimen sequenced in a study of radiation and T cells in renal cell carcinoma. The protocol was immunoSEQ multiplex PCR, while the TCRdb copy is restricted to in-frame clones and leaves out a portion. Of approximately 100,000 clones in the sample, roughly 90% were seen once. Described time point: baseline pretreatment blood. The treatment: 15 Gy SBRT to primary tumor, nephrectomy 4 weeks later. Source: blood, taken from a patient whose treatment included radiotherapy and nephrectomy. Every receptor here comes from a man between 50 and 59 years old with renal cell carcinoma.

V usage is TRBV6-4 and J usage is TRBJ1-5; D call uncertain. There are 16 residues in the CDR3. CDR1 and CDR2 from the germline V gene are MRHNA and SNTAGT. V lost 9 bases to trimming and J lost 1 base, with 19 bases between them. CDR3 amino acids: CARDVKRGPSNQPQHF. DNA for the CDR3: TGTGCCAGAGACGTCAAGCGAGGGCCGAGCAATCAGCCCCAGCATTTT.

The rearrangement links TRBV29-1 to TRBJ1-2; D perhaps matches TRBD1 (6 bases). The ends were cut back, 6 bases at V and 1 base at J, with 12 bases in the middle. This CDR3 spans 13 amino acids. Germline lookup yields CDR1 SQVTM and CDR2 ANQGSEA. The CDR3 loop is CSVNQGNNYGYTF. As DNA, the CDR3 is TGCAGCGTAAACCAGGGGAATAACTATGGCTACACCTTC.

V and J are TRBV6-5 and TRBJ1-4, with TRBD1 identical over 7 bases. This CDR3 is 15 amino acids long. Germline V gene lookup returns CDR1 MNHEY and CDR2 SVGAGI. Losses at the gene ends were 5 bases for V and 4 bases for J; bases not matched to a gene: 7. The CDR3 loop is CASSTGTANNEKLFF. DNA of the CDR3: TGTGCCAGCAGTACTGGGACAGCGAATAATGAAAAACTGTTTTTT.

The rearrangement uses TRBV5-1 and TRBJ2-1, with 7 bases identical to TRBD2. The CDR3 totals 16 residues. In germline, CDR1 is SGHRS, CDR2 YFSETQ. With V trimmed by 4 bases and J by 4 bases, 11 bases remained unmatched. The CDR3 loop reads CASSRVSGALYNEQFF. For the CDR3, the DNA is TGCGCCAGCAGCAGGGTGAGCGGGGCCCTATACAATGAGCAGTTCTTC.

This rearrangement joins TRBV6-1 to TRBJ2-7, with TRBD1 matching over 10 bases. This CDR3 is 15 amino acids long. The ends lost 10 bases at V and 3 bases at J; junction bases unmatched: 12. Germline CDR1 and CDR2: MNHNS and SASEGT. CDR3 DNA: TGTGCCATCCAACGACAGGGGGCGGGGGGCTACGAGCAGTACTTC. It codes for CAIQRQGAGGYEQYF.

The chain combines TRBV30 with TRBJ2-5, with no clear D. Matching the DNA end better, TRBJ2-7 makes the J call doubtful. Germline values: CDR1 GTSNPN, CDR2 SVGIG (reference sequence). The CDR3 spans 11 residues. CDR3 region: CAWGRAYEQYF. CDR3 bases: TGTGCCTGGGGACGGGCCTACGAGCAGTACTTC.

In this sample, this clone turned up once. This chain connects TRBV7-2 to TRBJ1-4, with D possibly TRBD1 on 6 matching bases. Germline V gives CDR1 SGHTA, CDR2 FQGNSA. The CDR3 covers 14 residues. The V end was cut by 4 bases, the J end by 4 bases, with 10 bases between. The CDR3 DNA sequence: TGTGCCAGCAGCTCCGGGACACATAATGAAAAACTGTTTTTT. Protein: CASSSGTHNEKLFF.

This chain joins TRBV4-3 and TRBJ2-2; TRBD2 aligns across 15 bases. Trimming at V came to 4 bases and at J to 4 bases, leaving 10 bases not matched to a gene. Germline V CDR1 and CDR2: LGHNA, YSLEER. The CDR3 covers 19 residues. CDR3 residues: CASSPGGLAGGPGTGELFF. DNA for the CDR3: TGCGCCAGCAGCCCAGGAGGACTAGCGGGGGGGCCGGGCACCGGGGAGCTGTTTTTT.

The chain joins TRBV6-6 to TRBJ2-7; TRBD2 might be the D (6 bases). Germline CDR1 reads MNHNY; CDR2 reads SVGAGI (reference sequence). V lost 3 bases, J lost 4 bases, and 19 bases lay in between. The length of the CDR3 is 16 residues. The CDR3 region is CASSYRSQGGGYEQYF. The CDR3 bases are TGTGCCAGCAGTTATAGATCCCAGGGCGGAGGGTACGAGCAGTACTTC.

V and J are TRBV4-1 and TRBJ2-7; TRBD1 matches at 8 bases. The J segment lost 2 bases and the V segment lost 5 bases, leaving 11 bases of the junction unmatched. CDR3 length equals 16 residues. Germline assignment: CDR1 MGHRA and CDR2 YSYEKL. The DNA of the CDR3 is TGCGCCAGCAGCGAACCTACAGGGGGTCTTCCCTACGAGCAGTACTTC. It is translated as CASSEPTGGLPYEQYF.

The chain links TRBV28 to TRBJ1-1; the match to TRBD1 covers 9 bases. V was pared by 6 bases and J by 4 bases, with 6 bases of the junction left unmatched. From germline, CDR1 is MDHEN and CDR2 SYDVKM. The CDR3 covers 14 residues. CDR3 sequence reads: CASRTGGRVTEAFF. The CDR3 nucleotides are TGTGCCAGCAGGACAGGGGGGCGAGTCACTGAAGCTTTCTTT.

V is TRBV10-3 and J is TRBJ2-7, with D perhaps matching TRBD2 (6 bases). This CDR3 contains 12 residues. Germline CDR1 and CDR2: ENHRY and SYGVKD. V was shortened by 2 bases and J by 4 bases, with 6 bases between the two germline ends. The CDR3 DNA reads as TGTGCCATCAGTGAGCGGGAGTACGAGCAGTACTTC. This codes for CAISEREYEQYF.

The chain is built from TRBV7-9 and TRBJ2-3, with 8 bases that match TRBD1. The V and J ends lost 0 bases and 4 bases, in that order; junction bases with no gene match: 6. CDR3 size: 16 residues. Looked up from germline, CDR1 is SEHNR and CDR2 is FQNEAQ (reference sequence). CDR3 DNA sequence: TGTGCCAGCAGCTTAGCGCTACAGGGGGGAGCAGATACGCAGTATTTT. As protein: CASSLALQGGADTQYF.

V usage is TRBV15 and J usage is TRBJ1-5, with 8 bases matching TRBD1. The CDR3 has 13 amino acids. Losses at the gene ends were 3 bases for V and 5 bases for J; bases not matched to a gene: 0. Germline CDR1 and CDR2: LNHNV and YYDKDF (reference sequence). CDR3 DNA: TGTGCCACCAGCAGGGACAGGGATCAGCCCCAGCATTTT. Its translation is CATSRDRDQPQHF.

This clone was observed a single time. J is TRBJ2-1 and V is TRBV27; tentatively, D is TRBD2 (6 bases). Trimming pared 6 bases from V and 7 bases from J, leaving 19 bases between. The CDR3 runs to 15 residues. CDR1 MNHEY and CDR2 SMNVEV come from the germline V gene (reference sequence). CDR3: CASRPPLGRRNEQFF. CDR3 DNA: TGTGCCAGCAGGCCCCCCCTCGGGAGAAGGAATGAGCAGTTCTTC.

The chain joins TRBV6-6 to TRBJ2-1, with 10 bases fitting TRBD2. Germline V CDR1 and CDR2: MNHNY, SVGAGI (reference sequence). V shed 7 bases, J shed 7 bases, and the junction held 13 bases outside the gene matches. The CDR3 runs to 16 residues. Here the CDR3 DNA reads TGTGCCAGCACCGACCGGGGAGCGGGAGGGCCGAATGAGCAGTTCTTC. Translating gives CASTDRGAGGPNEQFF.

CDR3 amino acids: CASGASGGAFLYNEQFF. CDR3 bases: TGTGCGAGTGGGGCTAGCGGGGGGGCTTTTTTATACAATGAGCAGTTCTTC. The V call is TRBV19, the J call TRBJ2-1, with 12 bases matching TRBD2. The germline V gene has CDR1 LNHDA and CDR2 SQIVND (reference sequence). CDR3 length: 17 residues.

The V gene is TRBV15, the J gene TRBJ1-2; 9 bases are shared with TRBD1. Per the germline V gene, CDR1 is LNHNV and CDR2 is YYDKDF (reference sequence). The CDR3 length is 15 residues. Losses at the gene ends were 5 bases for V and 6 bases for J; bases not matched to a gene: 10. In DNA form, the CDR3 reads TGTGCCACCAGCCCTTACTCGACAGGGGGTAATGGCTACACCTTC. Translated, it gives CATSPYSTGGNGYTF.

The CDR3 sequence is CASSYDGSSGNTIYF. In DNA, the CDR3 is TGTGCCAGCAGTTACGACGGTTCATCTGGAAACACCATATATTTT. The rearrangement joins TRBV6-5 to TRBJ1-3; D is undetermined. The CDR3 contains 15 residues. V gave up 2 bases and J gave up 1 base, with 9 bases separating them. CDR1 MNHEY and CDR2 SVGAGI come from the germline V gene.

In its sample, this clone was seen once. CDR3 protein: CASSISGNQPQHF. The DNA for the CDR3 is TGTGCCAGCAGTATTTCAGGGAACCAGCCCCAGCATTTT. The gene calls are TRBV2 and TRBJ1-5, with D possibly matching TRBD1 (5 bases). V was cut by 5 bases and J by 7 bases, with 12 bases left in between. CDR3 size: 13 residues. Germline-derived CDR1 and CDR2 are SNHLY and FYNNEI.

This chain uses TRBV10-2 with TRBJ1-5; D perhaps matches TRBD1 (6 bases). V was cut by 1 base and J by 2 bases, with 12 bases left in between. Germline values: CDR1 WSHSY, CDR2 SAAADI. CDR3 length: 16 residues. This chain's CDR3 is CASSELTGGGNQPQHF. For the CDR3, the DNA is TGCGCCAGCAGTGAGTTGACAGGAGGCGGCAATCAGCCCCAGCATTTT.

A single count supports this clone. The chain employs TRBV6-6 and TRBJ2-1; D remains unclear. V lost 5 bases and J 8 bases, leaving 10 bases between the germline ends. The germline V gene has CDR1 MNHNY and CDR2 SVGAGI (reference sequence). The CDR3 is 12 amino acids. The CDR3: CASSRSVDEQFF. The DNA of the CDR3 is TGTGCCAGCAGTCGTTCAGTCGATGAGCAGTTCTTC.

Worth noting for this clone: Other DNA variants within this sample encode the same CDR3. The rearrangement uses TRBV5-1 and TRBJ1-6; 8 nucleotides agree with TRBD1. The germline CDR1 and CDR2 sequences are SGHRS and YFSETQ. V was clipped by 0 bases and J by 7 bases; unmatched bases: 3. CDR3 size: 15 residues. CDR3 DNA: TGCGCCAGCAGCTTGGGGACAGGGAACAATTCACCCCTCCACTTT. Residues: CASSLGTGNNSPLHF.

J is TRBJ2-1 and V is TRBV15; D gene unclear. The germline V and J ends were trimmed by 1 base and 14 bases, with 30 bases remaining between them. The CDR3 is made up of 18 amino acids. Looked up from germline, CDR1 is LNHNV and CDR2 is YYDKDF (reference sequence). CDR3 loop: CATSRVDGLIPSSHLEFF. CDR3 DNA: TGTGCCACCAGCAGAGTTGACGGTTTAATTCCAAGCTCGCATTTAGAGTTCTTC.

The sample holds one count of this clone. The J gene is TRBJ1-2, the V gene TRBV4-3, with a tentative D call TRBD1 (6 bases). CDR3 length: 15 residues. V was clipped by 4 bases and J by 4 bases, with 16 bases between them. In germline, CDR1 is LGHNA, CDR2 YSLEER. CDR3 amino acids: CASSPSDRLLYGYTF. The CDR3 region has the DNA TGCGCCAGCAGCCCGTCCGACAGGCTCCTCTATGGCTACACCTTC.

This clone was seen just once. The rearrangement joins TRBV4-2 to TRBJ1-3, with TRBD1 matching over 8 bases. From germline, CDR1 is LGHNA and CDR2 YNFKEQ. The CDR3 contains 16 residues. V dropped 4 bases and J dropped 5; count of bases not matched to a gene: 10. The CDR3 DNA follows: TGTGCCAGCAGCCCCCAGGGACAGGCAGGCAGAAACACCATATATTTT. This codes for CASSPQGQAGRNTIYF.

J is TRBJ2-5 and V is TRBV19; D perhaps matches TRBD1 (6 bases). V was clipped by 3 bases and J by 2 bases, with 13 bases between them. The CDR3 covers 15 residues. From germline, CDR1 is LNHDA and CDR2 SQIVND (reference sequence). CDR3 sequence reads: CASSMTGTKQETQYF. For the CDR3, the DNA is TGTGCCAGTAGTATGACAGGAACCAAACAAGAGACCCAGTACTTC.

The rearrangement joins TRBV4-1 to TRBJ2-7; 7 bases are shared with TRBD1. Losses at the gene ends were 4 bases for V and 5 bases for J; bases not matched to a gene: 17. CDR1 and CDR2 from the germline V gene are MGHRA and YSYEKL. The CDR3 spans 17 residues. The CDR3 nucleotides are TGCGCCAGCAGCCCGCGGCGCTTCGCGGCAGGGGGAGACGAGCAGTACTTC. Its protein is CASSPRRFAAGGDEQYF.

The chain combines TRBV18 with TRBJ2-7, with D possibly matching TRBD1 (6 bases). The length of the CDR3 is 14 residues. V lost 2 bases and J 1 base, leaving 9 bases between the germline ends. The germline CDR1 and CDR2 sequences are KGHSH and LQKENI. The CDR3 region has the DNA TGTGCCAGCTCACCATCGGACAGTTCCTACGAGCAGTACTTC. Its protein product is CASSPSDSSYEQYF.

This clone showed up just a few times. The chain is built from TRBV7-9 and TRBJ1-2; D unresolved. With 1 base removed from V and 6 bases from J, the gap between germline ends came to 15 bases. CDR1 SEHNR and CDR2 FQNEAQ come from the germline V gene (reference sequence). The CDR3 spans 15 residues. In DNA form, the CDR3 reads TGTGCCAGCAGCTTAGTTGCGGGTTATGACGATGGCTACACCTTC. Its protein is CASSLVAGYDDGYTF.

CDR3 residues: CASSLGAGPIYEQYF. CDR3 nucleotide sequence: TGTGCCAGCAGCTTGGGGGCGGGACCAATTTACGAGCAGTACTTC. This chain links TRBV11-1 with TRBJ2-7; D tentatively fits TRBD1 or TRBD2 (6 bases each). This CDR3 spans 15 amino acids. Germline loops: CDR1 SGHAT, CDR2 FQDESV (reference sequence). The ends were cut back, 3 bases at V and 4 bases at J, with 16 bases in the middle. Full variable domain (missing parts from reference TRBV11-1 and TRBJ2-7): EAEVAQSPRYKITEKSQAVAFWCDPISGHATLYWYRQILGQGPELLVQFQDESVVDDSQLPKDRFSAERLKGVDSTLKIQPAELGDSAMYLCASSLGAGPIYEQYFGPGTRLTVT.